These 3 T cell receptor beta chains were all obtained from the same sample, sequenced in a study of brain T cells in children with intractable seizures. The time point: blood from clinic visit 5 months post-surgery; TSC patient then seizure free. Profiled with immunoSEQ multiplex PCR; TCRdb holds only in-frame clones, not every one. The top ten clones hold around 5% of a sample with about 350,000 clones, nearly 95% of them seen once. The sample consisted of peripheral blood, taken around 5 months after surgery. These receptors all come from a boy in the first two years of life with tuberous sclerosis and intractable seizures.

The chain is built from TRBV6-5 and TRBJ2-5; tentatively, D is TRBD2 (7 bases). Germline V gives CDR1 MNHEY, CDR2 SVGAGI. The CDR3 covers 14 residues. The V end lost 1 base, the J end lost 4 bases, and 10 bases lay between the germline ends. The CDR3 nucleotides read TGTGCCAGCAGTTACTTGAGGGGGGGAGAGACCCAGTACTTC. It encodes CASSYLRGGETQYF.

The V call is TRBV11-3, the J call TRBJ2-2; D is uncertain. CDR1 and CDR2 (germline): SGHNT, YENEEA. The ends were cut back, 0 bases at V and 1 base at J, with 12 bases in the middle. CDR3 size: 17 residues. CDR3 amino acids: CASSLDQWQENTGELFF. The CDR3 DNA is TGTGCCAGCAGCTTAGATCAGTGGCAGGAGAACACCGGGGAGCTGTTTTTT.

The genes are TRBV5-4 and TRBJ2-3; D perhaps matches TRBD1 (6 bases). The CDR3 contains 15 residues. Germline V gives CDR1 SGHNT, CDR2 YYREEE (reference sequence). Deletions cut 0 bases from V and 2 bases from J, with 10 bases between. The chain's CDR3 is CASSLEGGPTDTQYF. For the CDR3, the DNA is TGTGCCAGCAGCTTGGAAGGGGGACCCACAGATACGCAGTATTTT.